Below, one T cell receptor (beta chain) is given with its context. Its antigen is not identified. The sample is drawn from a study of cytomegalovirus exposure and HLA in healthy donors. General study findings and limits: Specific recognition of CMV antigens was confirmed in vitro for three chains (all CMV-associated). Looking again later, the authors saw that most CMV-associated TCR beta chains seemed HLA-restricted.

The CDR3 extends over 11 amino acids. The germline V and J ends were trimmed by 5 bases and 5 bases, with 9 bases remaining between them. Per the germline V gene, CDR1 is DFQATT and CDR2 is SNEGSKA (reference sequence). The PCR made use of 60 Vbeta and 13 Jbeta primers. Measured with immunoSEQ multiplex PCR; TCRdb has only the in-frame clones, and not every one. The sample shows more than 45,000 clones, and around 3.7% sits with its ten largest clones. The sequence derives from a male donor in good health and CMV-seronegative. The chain is built from TRBV20-1 and TRBJ1-2; D remains unclear. Sequenced: PBMCs. The CDR3 bases are TGCAGTGCTGGCTCCATTTATGGCTACACCTTC. Translated: CSAGSIYGYTF.